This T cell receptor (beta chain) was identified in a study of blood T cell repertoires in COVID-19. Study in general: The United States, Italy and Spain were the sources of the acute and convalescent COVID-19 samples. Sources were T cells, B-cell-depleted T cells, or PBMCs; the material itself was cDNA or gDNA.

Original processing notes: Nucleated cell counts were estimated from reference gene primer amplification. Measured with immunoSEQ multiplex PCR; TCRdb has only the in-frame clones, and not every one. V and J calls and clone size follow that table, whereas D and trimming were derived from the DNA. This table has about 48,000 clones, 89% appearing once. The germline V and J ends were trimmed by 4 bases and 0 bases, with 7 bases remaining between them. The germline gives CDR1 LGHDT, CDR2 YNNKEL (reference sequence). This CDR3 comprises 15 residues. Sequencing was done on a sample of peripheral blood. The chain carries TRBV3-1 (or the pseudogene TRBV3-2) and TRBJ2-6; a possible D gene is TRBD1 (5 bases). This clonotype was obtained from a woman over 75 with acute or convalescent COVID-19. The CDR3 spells CASSRRDSGANVLTF. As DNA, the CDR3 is TGTGCCAGCAGCCGCAGGGACTCTGGGGCCAACGTCCTGACTTTC.